This TCR beta chain emerged from a study of blood T cell repertoires in COVID-19 (dated by TCRdb to 2020 to 2022). With respect to the entire study: Collaborator samples came from the United States, Italy and Spain and covered acute and convalescent phases of COVID-19. The prospective study material was composed of cDNA or gDNA derived from T cells, B-cell-depleted T cells, or PBMCs. The dataset comprised deeply sampled blood TCRbeta repertoires from subjects exposed to, actively infected with, or recovered from COVID-19. A freely available public database, intended as a resource for researchers studying the immune response to SARS-CoV-2, is where the repertoires were released. The samples were drawn from the first 160 participants of the ongoing ImmuneRACE study and from 1,254 subjects provided by 6 global collaborators. A de-identified subject ID, COVID-19 status, age in years and sex were almost always included in the sample metadata. Where HLA class I and class II types were available, the types were taken from metadata supplied by the sample provider, not from assay-based typing. Summary of the overall study and its limitations: The amount of clinical and demographic metadata varied by source and participant and was provided uncurated.

Worth noting for this clone: The target of this receptor is not known. No quality values exist for individual bases; no much larger clone is one base distant.

TCRbeta CDR3 regions were amplified from genomic DNA by means of the immunoSEQ Assay, a bias-controlled multiplex PCR. The authors' analysis ran thus. The number of nucleated cells in each sample was estimated from the amplification of reference gene primers within the assay. To quantify the absolute abundance of each unique TCRbeta CDR3 rearrangement, sequence reads were collapsed and filtered. For each sample, productive Simpson clonality was calculated as the square root of Simpson's diversity index across productive rearrangements. In TCRdb, the immuneACCESS table is reduced to in-frame sequences with V and J assigned. These tables do not hold every clone; where another copy was compared, an unresolved V gene accounts for under half, and the others remain unexplained. V and J calls and clone size are given by that table; D and trimming were obtained from the DNA. The sample profile shows 250,000 to 350,000 clones; around 87% of them were found once. Roughly 8% of the sample comes from the top ten.

Samples from volunteer blood donors who had recovered from COVID-19 were contributed by a second Seattle source. Whole blood was collected in K2EDTA tubes by collaborating institutions according to the institutions' own protocols. For TCRbeta analysis, collaborators shipped samples as frozen whole blood, isolated PBMCs, or DNA extracted from either of those sample types. This clonotype was sampled from a woman in her forties or fifties who had recovered from COVID-19. The sample taken for sequencing was peripheral blood.

The encoded CDR3 is CASSVDWSPSVQYF. The DNA sequence reads TGTGCCAGCAGCGTAGACTGGTCGCCCAGCGTGCAGTACTTC. The chain is made from TRBV9 and TRBJ2-7, with an unclear D gene assignment. V is pared back by 0 bases and J by 9 bases, with 16 bases lying between the germline termini. From cysteine to phenylalanine, the CDR3 is 14 amino acids long. The retained sequence is limited to the CDR3, 42 bases, with the frame set at the first base. For CDR1 and CDR2, the germline V gene lists SGDLS and YYNGEE.